What follows is one TCR beta chain and its context. Its antigen is currently unknown. A diagnosis was made from clinical symptoms together with serum thyroxine, TRAb, thyroid ultrasound and orbital computed tomography. The source of the sample is a study of Graves' ophthalmopathy and Graves' hyperthyroidism. Study results and caveats: The model predicted progression of ophthalmopathy with a sensitivity of around 70%, and its specificity was roughly 77%.

The study amplified TCR beta CDR3 regions using RNA transcripts. The workflow started with a first-round RT-PCR run with HTBI primers and then moved on to a second-round multiplex PCR. TCRdb reanalysed the multiplex PCR reads using MiXCR and keeps one entry per CDR3 protein. The sample yields roughly 230,000 distinct CDR3 sequences, under 25% seen once. Germline V gives CDR1 MNHEY, CDR2 SVGEGT. This CDR3 contains 15 residues. Trimming removed 2 bases from V and 2 bases from J, with 12 bases in between. The chain links TRBV6-2 or TRBV6-3 to TRBJ1-2; tentatively, D is TRBD1 (6 bases). The sequenced material came from peripheral blood. The clonotype comes from a woman in her fifties or sixties with Graves' ophthalmopathy. The CDR3 sequence: CASSYGQGRNYGYTF. The CDR3 DNA follows: TGTGCCAGCAGTTACGGGCAGGGGAGAAACTATGGCTACACCTTC.